This TCR beta chain was profiled in a study of T cells in Graves' hyperthyroidism and ophthalmopathy. Template material for amplifying TCR beta CDR3 regions consisted of RNA transcripts. When the TCR CDR3 underwent first-round RT-PCR, the HTBI primer set was used. MiXCR, run by TCRdb on the multiplex PCR reads, gives a single entry per CDR3 protein. Here the sample spans 200,000 to 250,000 distinct CDR3 sequences, roughly 15% being singletons. V shed 3 bases, J shed 4 bases, and the junction held 2 bases outside the gene matches. This CDR3 comprises 13 residues. CDR1 and CDR2 (germline): DFQATT, SNEGSKA (reference sequence). Stable Graves' hyperthyroidism denoted no ophthalmopathy progression over 18 months.

This chain connects TRBV20-1 to TRBJ2-7; 11 bases map to TRBD1. The sequence was obtained from a man between 50 and 59 years old with Graves' hyperthyroidism. Sequencing was performed on blood. The CDR3 reads CSASGQGAYEQYF. DNA for the CDR3: TGCAGTGCTAGCGGACAGGGGGCGTACGAGCAGTACTTC.